These T cell receptor beta chains were read from a single sample in a study of blood T cell repertoires in COVID-19. Method: immunoSEQ multiplex PCR; TCRdb's copy keeps in-frame clones and lacks some. The table has more than 200,000 clones, 80% to 90% seen once. The specimen sequenced was PBMCs or T cells enriched from blood (not recorded which). All receptors come from a woman aged 25 to 39 who had recovered from COVID-19. Both conserved end residues are part of each CDR3. D genes are given only for firm matches. The size of a clone is reported for some rows only, either as once, few or many, or as a class for expanded clones.

D,J,V,size,DNA,CDR3
NA,TRBJ1-2,TRBV27,NA,TGTGCCAGCAGTCATGGGAGTTACTATGGCTACATCTTC,CASSHGSYYGYIF
TRBD2,TRBJ2-3,TRBV11-2,NA,TGTGCCAGCAGCTGGGGACTAGCGGCCCTGAGGAGCACAGATACGCAGTATTTT,CASSWGLAALRSTDTQYF
NA,TRBJ1-2,TRBV4-3,NA,TGCGCCAGCAGCCAAGATTCCTGGATCAGGGGTAATGGCTACACCTTC,CASSQDSWIRGNGYTF
NA,TRBJ2-7,TRBV27,NA,TGTGCCAGCAGTCCTTGGGTACCCGGAGGGCCCTACGAGCAGTACTTC,CASSPWVPGGPYEQYF
NA,TRBJ2-1,TRBV4-3,NA,TGCGCCAGCAGCCAAGTGGGGACAGAGCAGTTCTTC,CASSQVGTEQFF
TRBD1,TRBJ1-2,TRBV7-2,NA,TGTGCCAGCAGCACACACGGGACAGGCGGCGGCTACACCTTC,CASSTHGTGGGYTF
TRBD1,TRBJ1-1,TRBV28,NA,TGTGCCAGCAATCTCGGACAGGGCGGTGAAGCTTTCTTT,CASNLGQGGEAFF
NA,TRBJ1-1,TRBV7-2,NA,TGTGCCAGCAGCTCCCACAGATTACTGAACACTGAAGCTTTCTTT,CASSSHRLLNTEAFF
TRBD2,TRBJ2-3,TRBV27,NA,TGTGCCAGCAGTCGCGTAACATGGACTAGCGGGATCACAGATACGCAGTATTTT,CASSRVTWTSGITDTQYF
NA,TRBJ2-5,TRBV5-4,once,TGTGCCAGCAGCTTGGACTATGTCCAAGAGACCCAGTACTTC,CASSLDYVQETQYF
NA,TRBJ1-2,TRBV9,NA,TGTGCCAGCAGACCTAATAATAACTATGGCTACACCTTC,CASRPNNNYGYTF
NA,TRBJ2-7,TRBV4-3,NA,TGCGCCAGCAGCCAAGATTGGGCAGGTTCCTACGAGCAGTACTTC,CASSQDWAGSYEQYF
NA,TRBJ2-1,TRBV4-2,NA,TGTGCCAGCAGCCAAAACAGGGAATTGATAAATGAGCAGTTCTTC,CASSQNRELINEQFF
TRBD1,TRBJ1-5,TRBV2,NA,TGTGCCAGCAGTGAAGGACAGGGTATTCGTCAGCCCCAGCATTTT,CASSEGQGIRQPQHF
NA,TRBJ2-7,TRBV6-5,once,TGTGCCAGTAGGGACTCCGCGGCCTACGAGCAGTACTTC,CASRDSAAYEQYF
NA,TRBJ1-1,TRBV9,once,TGTGCCAGCAGCGTAGGGGGGCAGGGGACCACTGAAGCTTTCTTT,CASSVGGQGTTEAFF
NA,TRBJ2-1,TRBV5-1,NA,TGCGCCAGCAGCTCGACTACATCCGGACCGTCGAATGAGCAGTTCTTC,CASSSTTSGPSNEQFF
TRBD2,TRBJ2-1,TRBV11-3,NA,TGTGCCAGCAGCTCCGAGCGGGGGAGCTCCTACAATGAGCAGTTCTTC,CASSSERGSSYNEQFF
TRBD2,TRBJ2-1,TRBV30,NA,TGTGCCTGGAGCCGACTAGCGTCGAGGAATGAGCAGTTCTTC,CAWSRLASRNEQFF
NA,TRBJ1-1,TRBV27,NA,TGTGCCAGCAGTCTGCGGGGAGGTGTAGGCACTGAAGCTTTCTTT,CASSLRGGVGTEAFF
TRBD1,TRBJ2-5,TRBV2,NA,TGTGCCAGCAGTTTTGACAGGGGGCAAGAGACCCAGTACTTC,CASSFDRGQETQYF
TRBD2,TRBJ2-1,TRBV4-1,NA,TGCGCCAGCAGCCAAGAATGGCGGGAGGGGGATGAGCAGTTCTTC,CASSQEWREGDEQFF
TRBD1,TRBJ2-7,TRBV5-4,NA,TGTGCCAGCAGCCAGGACAGGGCCCGGTACTCCTACGAGCAGTACTTC,CASSQDRARYSYEQYF
NA,TRBJ2-7,TRBV6-1,NA,TGTGCCAGCAGTGAAGCCCCCGGGACTGTACGATACTTC,CASSEAPGTVRYF